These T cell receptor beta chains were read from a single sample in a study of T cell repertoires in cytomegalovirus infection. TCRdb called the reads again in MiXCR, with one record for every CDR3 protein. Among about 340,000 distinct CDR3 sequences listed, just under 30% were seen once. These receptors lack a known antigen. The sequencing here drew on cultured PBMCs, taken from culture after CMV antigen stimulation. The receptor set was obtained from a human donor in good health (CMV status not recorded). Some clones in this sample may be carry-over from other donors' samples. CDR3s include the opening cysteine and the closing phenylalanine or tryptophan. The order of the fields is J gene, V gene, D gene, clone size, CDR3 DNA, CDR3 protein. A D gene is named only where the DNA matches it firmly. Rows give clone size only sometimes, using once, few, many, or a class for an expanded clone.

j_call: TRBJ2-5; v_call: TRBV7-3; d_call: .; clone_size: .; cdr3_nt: TGTGCCAGCAGCTTAGGGGCAGGGTCGGGGGAGACCCAGTACTTC; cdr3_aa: CASSLGAGSGETQYF
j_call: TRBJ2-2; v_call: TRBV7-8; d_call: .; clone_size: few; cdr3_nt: TGTGCCAGCAGCTTAGAACTGTGGGGAATCGGGGAGCTGTTTTTT; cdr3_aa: CASSLELWGIGELFF
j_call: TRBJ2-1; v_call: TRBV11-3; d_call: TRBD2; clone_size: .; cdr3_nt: TGTGCCAGCAGCCCAGGGGGACTAGCGGAACCCTACAATGAGCAGTTCTTC; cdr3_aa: CASSPGGLAEPYNEQFF
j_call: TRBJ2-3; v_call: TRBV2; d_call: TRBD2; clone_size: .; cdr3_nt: TGTGCCAGCAGTTTTATAGCGGGAGGCACAGATACGCAGTATTTT; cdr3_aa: CASSFIAGGTDTQYF
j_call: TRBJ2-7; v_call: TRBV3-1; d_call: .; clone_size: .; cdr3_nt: TGTGCCAGCAGCCAAGTGGTCCACGAGCAGTACTTC; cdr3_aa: CASSQVVHEQYF
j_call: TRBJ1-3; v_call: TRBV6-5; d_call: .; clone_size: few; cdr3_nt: TGTGCCAGCAGTTACTCATCGAGAGGCTCTGGAAACACCATATATTTT; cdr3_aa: CASSYSSRGSGNTIYF
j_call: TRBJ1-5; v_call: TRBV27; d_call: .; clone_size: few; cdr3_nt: TGTGCCAGCAGTTTAGAGGGTCCGAGGCCCCAGCATTTT; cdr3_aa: CASSLEGPRPQHF
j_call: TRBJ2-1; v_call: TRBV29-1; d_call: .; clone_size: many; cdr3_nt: TGCAGCGTTGACTTGGGGGCGCAGGGGAGTGAGCAGTTCTTC; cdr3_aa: CSVDLGAQGSEQFF
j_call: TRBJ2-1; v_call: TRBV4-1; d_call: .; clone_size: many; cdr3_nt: TGCGCCAGCAGCCAAGATGGGGGGCTAGTCTACAATGAGCAGTTCTTC; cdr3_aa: CASSQDGGLVYNEQFF
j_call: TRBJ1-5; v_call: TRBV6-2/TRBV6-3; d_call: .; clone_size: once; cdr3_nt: TGTGCCAGCAGAACTGCCTGGGGGGGTGGGCAGCCCCAGCATTTT; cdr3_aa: CASRTAWGGGQPQHF
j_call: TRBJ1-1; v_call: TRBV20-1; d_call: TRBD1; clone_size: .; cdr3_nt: TGCAGTGCCATGAAGGGACAGGGGCTGGCTGAAGCTTTCTTT; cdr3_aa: CSAMKGQGLAEAFF
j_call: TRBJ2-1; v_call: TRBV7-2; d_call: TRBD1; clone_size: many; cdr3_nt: TGTGCCAGCAGGTTTGACAGGGCTATTTACAATGAGCAGTTCTTC; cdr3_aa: CASRFDRAIYNEQFF
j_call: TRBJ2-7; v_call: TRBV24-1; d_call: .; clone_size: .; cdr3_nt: TGTGCCACCAGTGATCTGACAGGAAACGGTGAGGAGCAGTACTTC; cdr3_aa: CATSDLTGNGEEQYF
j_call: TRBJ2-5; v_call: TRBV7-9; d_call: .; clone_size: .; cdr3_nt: TGTGCCAGCAGCTTATCGAGAGCTGGGGGGGAGACCCAGTACTTC; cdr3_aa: CASSLSRAGGETQYF
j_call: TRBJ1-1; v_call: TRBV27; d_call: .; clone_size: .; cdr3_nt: TGTGCCAGCAGTTTAATGTTCGGATTTGAAGCTTTCTTT; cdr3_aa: CASSLMFGFEAFF
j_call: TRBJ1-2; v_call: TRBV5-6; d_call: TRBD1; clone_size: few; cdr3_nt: TGTGCCAGCAGCTTGGCCCTCCTCGCCGGGACAGGGGAGGATGGCTACACCTTC; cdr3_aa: CASSLALLAGTGEDGYTF
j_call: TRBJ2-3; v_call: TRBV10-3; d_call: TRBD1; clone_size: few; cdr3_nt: TGTGCCATCAGTGAGTCTCCGGGACAGGGGCGCACAGATACGCAGTATTTT; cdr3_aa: CAISESPGQGRTDTQYF
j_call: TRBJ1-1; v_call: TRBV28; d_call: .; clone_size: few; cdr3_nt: TGTGCCAGCAGTTTGATGGGGGCTGAAGCTTTCTTT; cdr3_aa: CASSLMGAEAFF
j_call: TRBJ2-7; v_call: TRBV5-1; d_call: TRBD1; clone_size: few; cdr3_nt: TGCGCCAGCAGCTTCCGGGACAGGGAGACCTACGAGCAGTACTTC; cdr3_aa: CASSFRDRETYEQYF
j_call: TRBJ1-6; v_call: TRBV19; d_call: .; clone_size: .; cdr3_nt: TGTGCCAGTAGTATCGGGCAGGTACGAAGTTCACCCCTCCACTTT; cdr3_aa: CASSIGQVRSSPLHF
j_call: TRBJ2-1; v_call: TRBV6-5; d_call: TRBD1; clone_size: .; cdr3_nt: TGTGCCAGCAGTTACAGGTTCTCAGGGGGAGCCTCCTACAATGAGCAGTTCTTC; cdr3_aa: CASSYRFSGGASYNEQFF
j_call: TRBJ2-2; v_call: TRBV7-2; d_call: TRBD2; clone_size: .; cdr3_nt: TGTGCCAGCAGCCAAGGACTAGCGGGACAGAACACCGGGGAGCTGTTTTTT; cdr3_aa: CASSQGLAGQNTGELFF
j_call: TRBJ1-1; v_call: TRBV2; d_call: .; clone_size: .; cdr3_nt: TGTGCCAGCATCCAGGGGCGGTGGAACACTGAAGCTTTCTTT; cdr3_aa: CASIQGRWNTEAFF
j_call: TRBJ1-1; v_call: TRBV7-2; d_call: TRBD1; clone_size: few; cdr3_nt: TGTGCCAGCACCCGGGACAGGGGTCCCACTGAAGCTTTCTTT; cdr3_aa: CASTRDRGPTEAFF
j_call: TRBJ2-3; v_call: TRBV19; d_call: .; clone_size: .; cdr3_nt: TGTGCCAGTAGGGGCCTTTTCGCAGATACGCAGTATTTT; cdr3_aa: CASRGLFADTQYF
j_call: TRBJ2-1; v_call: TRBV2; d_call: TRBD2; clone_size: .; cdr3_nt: TGTGCCAGCAGACAGCTAGCGGGGGGGCCCTACAATGAGCAGTTCTTC; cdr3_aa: CASRQLAGGPYNEQFF
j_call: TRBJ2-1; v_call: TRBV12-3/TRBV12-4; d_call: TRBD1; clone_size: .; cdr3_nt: TGTGCCAGCAGCCAAATACCGCAAGGGGGCCTCGTCTTC; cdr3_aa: CASSQIPQGGLVF
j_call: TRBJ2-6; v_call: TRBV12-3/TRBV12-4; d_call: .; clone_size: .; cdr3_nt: TGTGCCAGCAGGAGCATGCAGGGGTTATACTCTGGGGCCAACGTCCTGACTTTC; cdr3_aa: CASRSMQGLYSGANVLTF
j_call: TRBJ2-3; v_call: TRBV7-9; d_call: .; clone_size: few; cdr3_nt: TGTGCCAGCAGCCAAAGGACAGTCCCCGCAGATACGCAGTATTTT; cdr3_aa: CASSQRTVPADTQYF
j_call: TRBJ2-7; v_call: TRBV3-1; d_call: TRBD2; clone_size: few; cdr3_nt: TGTGCCAGCAGCCAAGTCAGGACTAGCGGAACCTACGAGCAGTACTTC; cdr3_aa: CASSQVRTSGTYEQYF
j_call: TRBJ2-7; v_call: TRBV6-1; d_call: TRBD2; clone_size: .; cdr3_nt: TGTGCCAGCAGTGAAGACCGGGAGGGGATATACGAGCAGTACTTC; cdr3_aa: CASSEDREGIYEQYF
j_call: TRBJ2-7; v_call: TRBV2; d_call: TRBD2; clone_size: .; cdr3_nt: TGTGCCAGCAGTGAAATCCTAGCGGGAGAGCGCGAGCAGTACTTC; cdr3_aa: CASSEILAGEREQYF
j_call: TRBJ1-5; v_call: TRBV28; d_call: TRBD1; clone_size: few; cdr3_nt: TGTGCCAGCAGTACCGGGACAGGGGTCAATCAGCCCCAGCATTTT; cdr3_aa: CASSTGTGVNQPQHF
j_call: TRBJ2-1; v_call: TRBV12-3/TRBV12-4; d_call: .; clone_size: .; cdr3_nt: TGTGCCAGCAGCCATCAAAACCCGGGGCCAACCTACAATGAGCAGTTCTTC; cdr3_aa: CASSHQNPGPTYNEQFF
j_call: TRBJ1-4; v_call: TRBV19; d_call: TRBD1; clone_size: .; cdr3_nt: TGTGCCAGTATGAGAGGGACAGGGGGCCATAGTAAAAAACTGTTTTTT; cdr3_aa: CASMRGTGGHSKKLFF
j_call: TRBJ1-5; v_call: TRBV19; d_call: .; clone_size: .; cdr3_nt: TGTGCCGCCACCGGGATTGCAGAGGAAGGCCAGCCCCAGCATTTT; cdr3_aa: CAATGIAEEGQPQHF
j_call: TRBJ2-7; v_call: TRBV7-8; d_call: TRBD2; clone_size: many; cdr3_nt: TGTGCCAGCAGCTCGAGCTCCGGGACTAGCGGGCCCACGCTCTCCTACGAGCAGTACTTC; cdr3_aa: CASSSSSGTSGPTLSYEQYF
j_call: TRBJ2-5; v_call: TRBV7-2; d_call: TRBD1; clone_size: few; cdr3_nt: TGTGCCAGCAGCCCCCGAGGGGGCCGGGTGGAGACCCAGTACTTC; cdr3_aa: CASSPRGGRVETQYF
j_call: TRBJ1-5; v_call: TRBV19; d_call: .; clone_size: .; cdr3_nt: TGTGCCAGTAGTATACTCCTCAGGTCGGGCAATCAGCCCCAGCATTTT; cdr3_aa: CASSILLRSGNQPQHF
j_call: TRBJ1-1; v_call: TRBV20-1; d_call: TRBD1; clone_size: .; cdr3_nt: TGCAGTGCCCCGAAGGGGAGACAGGGCACTGAAGCTTTCTTT; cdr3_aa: CSAPKGRQGTEAFF
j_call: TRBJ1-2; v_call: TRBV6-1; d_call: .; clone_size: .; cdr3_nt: TGTGCCAGCAGTCTGAGGTCCCGTCGAGGTGGCTACACCTTC; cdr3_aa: CASSLRSRRGGYTF
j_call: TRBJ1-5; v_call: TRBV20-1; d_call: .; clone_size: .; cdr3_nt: TGCAGTGCCCAGACGGGGAATCAGCCCCAGCATTTT; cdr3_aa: CSAQTGNQPQHF
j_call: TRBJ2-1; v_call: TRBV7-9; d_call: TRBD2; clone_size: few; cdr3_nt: TGTGCCAGCAGCGACGCGACCGGGACTAGCGGGAGGGCTGGGTACAATGAGCAGTTCTTC; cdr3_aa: CASSDATGTSGRAGYNEQFF
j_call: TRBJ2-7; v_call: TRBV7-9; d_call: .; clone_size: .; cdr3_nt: TGTGCCAGCAGCCAGGGGCTTATCGAGCAGTACTTC; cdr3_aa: CASSQGLIEQYF
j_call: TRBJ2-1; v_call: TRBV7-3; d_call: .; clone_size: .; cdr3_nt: TGTGCCAGCAGCTTGGACCACTACAATGAGCAGTTCTTC; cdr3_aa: CASSLDHYNEQFF
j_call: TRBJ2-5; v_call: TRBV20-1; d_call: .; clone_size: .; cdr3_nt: TGCAGTGCTAGATCTCCGGGACTCTATCAAGAGACCCAGTACTTC; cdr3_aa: CSARSPGLYQETQYF
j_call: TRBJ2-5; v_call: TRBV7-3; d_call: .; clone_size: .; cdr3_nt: TGTGCCAGCAGCTTAAGGGAAGACCTACAAGAGACCCAGTACTTC; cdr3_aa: CASSLREDLQETQYF